Below are 24 T cell receptor beta chains sequenced from a single sample in a study of early T cells in non-severe SARS-CoV-2 infection. One entry per CDR3 protein, called by TCRdb with MiXCR from the 5' RACE reads. Of roughly 70,000 distinct CDR3 sequences in the sample, 18% were seen once. The material was whole blood, obtained at baseline. The receptors were gathered from an adult who was a healthcare worker with PCR-confirmed SARS-CoV-2 infection or an uninfected control (not recorded which).

V is TRBV27 and J is TRBJ2-2; 7 bases map to TRBD1. CDR1 MNHEY and CDR2 SMNVEV come from the germline V gene (reference sequence). CDR3 length: 13 residues. V lost 9 bases to trimming and J lost 6 bases; unmatched junction nucleotides: 7. The CDR3 DNA reads as TGTGCCAGTAAAAGGACAGGCGCCGGGGAGCTGTTTTTT. Protein: CASKRTGAGELFF.

The J gene is TRBJ1-6, the V gene TRBV5-1; no clear D gene. The V gene's germline CDR1 is SGHRS and CDR2 YFSETQ. Trimming pared 0 bases from V and 0 bases from J, leaving 13 bases between. CDR3 length equals 18 residues. Here the CDR3 DNA reads TGCGCCAGCAGCTTGGAACAGTCCGCGAGCTCCTATAATTCACCCCTCCACTTT. Residues: CASSLEQSASSYNSPLHF. The full variable domain, rest sourced from reference TRBV5-1 and TRBJ1-6, is KAGVTQTPRYLIKTRGQQVTLSCSPISGHRSVSWYQQTPGQGLQFLFEYFSETQRNKGNFPGRFSGRQFSNSRSEMNVSTLELGDSALYLCASSLEQSASSYNSPLHFGNGTRLTVT.

The gene calls are TRBV5-1 and TRBJ2-2; 7 bases are a match to TRBD1. CDR1 and CDR2 (germline): SGHRS, YFSETQ. This CDR3 is 15 amino acids long. Trimming cost V 2 bases and J 4 bases; bases outside gene matches: 5. DNA for the CDR3: TGCGCCAGCAGCTTAAGGACAGGTTCCACCGGGGAGCTGTTTTTT. It specifies CASSLRTGSTGELFF.

The chain employs TRBV5-1 and TRBJ1-1; D not certain. The CDR3 loop spans 15 amino acids. CDR1 and CDR2 (germline): SGHRS, YFSETQ. V was trimmed by 0 bases and J by 6 bases, leaving 15 bases between them. In DNA form, the CDR3 reads TGCGCCAGCAGCTTGGCCTCGCGGGCTTATGCTGAAGCTTTCTTT. Residues: CASSLASRAYAEAFF.

This sequence joins TRBV6-6 and TRBJ1-5, with a weak D call TRBD1 (5 bases). V lost 2 bases, J lost 8 bases, and 16 bases lay in between. This CDR3 has 15 amino acids. Germline V gene sequence: CDR1 MNHNY, CDR2 SVGAGI (reference sequence). CDR3 amino acids: CASSYPTVGFEPQHF. The CDR3, as DNA: TGTGCCAGCAGTTACCCGACAGTGGGGTTTGAGCCCCAGCATTTT.

V usage is TRBV7-9 and J usage is TRBJ2-1; 9 bases are a match to TRBD2. Germline V CDR1 and CDR2: SEHNR, FQNEAQ (reference sequence). V gave up 0 bases and J gave up 4 bases; unmatched junction bases: 10. CDR3 length: 18 residues. The chain's CDR3 is CASSLAHSGGRAYNEQFF. The CDR3 DNA sequence: TGTGCCAGCAGCTTAGCGCATAGCGGGGGCCGGGCGTACAATGAGCAGTTCTTC. Filled out from reference TRBV7-9 and TRBJ2-1, the complete variable domain reads DTGVSQNPRHKITKRGQNVTFRCDPISEHNRLYWYRQTLGQGPEFLTYFQNEAQLEKSRLLSDRFSAERPKGSFSTLEIQRTEQGDSAMYLCASSLAHSGGRAYNEQFFGPGTRLTVL.

This clonotype was seen ten or more times. The chain combines TRBV20-1 with TRBJ1-5; D possibly corresponds to TRBD1 (5 bases). Germline V gives CDR1 DFQATT, CDR2 SNEGSKA (reference sequence). The CDR3 length is 15 residues. V gave up 3 bases and J gave up 4 bases, with 16 bases separating them. CDR3 DNA: TGCAGTGCTAGGGGATTGGGACGGGAGAATCAGCCCCAGCATTTT. Amino acid sequence: CSARGLGRENQPQHF.

This clonotype was found a few times. This chain links TRBV7-9 with TRBJ2-2; D is uncertain. The V gene's germline CDR1 is SEHNR and CDR2 FQNEAQ (reference sequence). CDR3 size: 14 residues. The germline V and J ends were trimmed by 6 bases and 7 bases, with 15 bases remaining between them. The CDR3 loop reads CASSSPLERGELFF. The CDR3 bases are TGTGCCAGCAGTTCCCCGCTCGAGCGCGGGGAGCTGTTTTTT.

At least ten counts were recorded for this clonotype. The gene calls are TRBV18 and TRBJ2-3; D not certain. V was clipped by 6 bases and J by 6 bases, with 13 bases between them. This CDR3 comprises 13 residues. Per the germline V gene, CDR1 is KGHSH and CDR2 is LQKENI. The CDR3 bases are TGTGCCAGCTCCCCCCGTCGATCCGATACGCAGTATTTT. Protein: CASSPRRSDTQYF.

In its sample, this clonotype was seen a few times. The chain carries TRBV20-1 and TRBJ1-1; D call uncertain. Deletions cut 0 bases from V and 8 bases from J, with 7 bases between. This CDR3 is 11 amino acids long. CDR1 is DFQATT and CDR2 is SNEGSKA in the germline V gene (reference sequence). The chain's CDR3 is CSARDVKEAFF. CDR3 DNA sequence: TGCAGTGCTAGAGATGTTAAAGAAGCTTTCTTT.

This rearrangement joins TRBV7-2 to TRBJ2-2; tentative D call: TRBD1 (6 bases). Trimming cost V 6 bases and J 6 bases, with 17 bases left between them. The CDR3 totals 15 residues. Germline V gene sequence: CDR1 SGHTA, CDR2 FQGNSA. The CDR3 DNA reads as TGTGCCAGCAGGCAACAACAGGGCTCGGCCGGGGAGCTGTTTTTT. This codes for CASRQQQGSAGELFF.

This clonotype has a handful of counts. The gene calls are TRBV6-6 and TRBJ2-3, with a weak D call TRBD2 (6 bases). Trimming removed 3 bases from V and 0 bases from J, with 10 bases in between. Per germline, CDR1 MNHNY and CDR2 SVGAGI (reference sequence). The CDR3 length is 15 residues. CDR3 amino acids: CASSYAGPSTDTQYF. CDR3 DNA sequence: TGTGCCAGCAGTTATGCGGGACCCAGCACAGATACGCAGTATTTT.

The rearrangement joins TRBV19 to TRBJ2-6; 9 bases line up with TRBD1. With 8 bases clipped from V and 0 bases from J, the junction kept 2 bases outside the gene matches. The CDR3 has 15 amino acids. The germline CDR1 and CDR2 sequences are LNHDA and SQIVND (reference sequence). The CDR3 reads CASGQGSSGANVLTF. CDR3 DNA sequence: TGTGCCAGTGGACAGGGGAGCTCTGGGGCCAACGTCCTGACTTTC.

Here the CDR3 reads CASRQFPGANVLTF. CDR3 DNA sequence: TGTGCCAGCAGGCAATTTCCTGGGGCCAACGTCCTGACTTTC. This sequence joins TRBV6-2 or TRBV6-3 and TRBJ2-6; D unresolved. The germline V gene encodes CDR1 MNHEY and CDR2 SVGEGT. V lost 6 bases and J 2 bases, leaving 8 bases between the germline ends. This CDR3 region has 14 residues.

A few counts support this clonotype. V is TRBV20-1 and J is TRBJ2-5; 10 bases map to TRBD2. This CDR3 has 16 residues. Germline trimming cut 4 bases from V and 5 bases from J; bases unmatched to any gene: 13. Per the germline V gene, CDR1 is DFQATT and CDR2 is SNEGSKA (reference sequence). CDR3 protein: CSAKRTSGVARETQYF. In nucleotides, the CDR3 is TGCAGTGCTAAACGGACTAGCGGTGTAGCGCGCGAGACCCAGTACTTC.

The sample holds a few counts of this clonotype. The rearrangement links TRBV7-9 to TRBJ2-5; 14 positions agree with TRBD2. Germline loops: CDR1 SEHNR, CDR2 FQNEAQ (reference sequence). V was clipped by 7 bases and J by 5 bases; unmatched bases: 6. CDR3 size: 15 residues. In nucleotides, the CDR3 is TGTGCCAGCACTCCTGGGACTAGCGGGAGTGAGACCCAGTACTTC. This encodes CASTPGTSGSETQYF.

The table lists this clonotype with many counts. The chain joins TRBV6-6 to TRBJ2-3; D might be TRBD2 (5 bases). This CDR3 is 21 amino acids long. Trimming took off 0 bases at V and 0 bases at J, with 25 bases between the two ends. The V gene's germline CDR1 is MNHNY and CDR2 SVGAGI (reference sequence). The CDR3 sequence: CASSYSAAGRPLQASTDTQYF. CDR3 DNA: TGTGCCAGCAGTTACTCAGCCGCGGGCCGGCCCCTTCAAGCTAGCACAGATACGCAGTATTTT.

The chain couples TRBV12-3 or TRBV12-4 to TRBJ1-4; maybe TRBD1 (5 bases). Trimming stripped 6 bases from V and 9 bases from J, with 20 bases between. The CDR3 is 15 residues long. The CDR3 region has the DNA TGTGCCAGCAGGACGGACACCGGGATGGGGAAAAAACTGTTTTTT. Translating gives CASRTDTGMGKKLFF.

Only a few counts were recorded for this clonotype. CDR3 in DNA: TGCGCCAGCAGTGAGCGACAAGCAGCCCGGGAGCTGTTTTTT. It is translated as CASSERQAARELFF. The chain links TRBV10-2 to TRBJ2-2; D gene uncertain. Germline CDR1 WSHSY, CDR2 SAAADI. Trimming removed 2 bases at V and 9 bases at J, with 13 bases between. The CDR3 covers 14 residues.

The count of this clonotype is one. The rearrangement uses TRBV12-3 or TRBV12-4 and TRBJ1-2; 7 positions agree with TRBD1. The CDR3 has 16 residues. Trimming took 5 bases from V and 2 from J; bases not matched to a gene: 11. The CDR3 reads CASSATTGAGNYGYTF. CDR3 nucleotide sequence: TGTGCCAGCAGTGCAACTACAGGGGCGGGGAACTATGGCTACACCTTC.

This clonotype was observed a handful of times. This chain uses TRBV6-2 or TRBV6-3 with TRBJ2-3; tentatively, D is TRBD1 (5 bases). The CDR3 sequence is 14 residues long. Germline loops: CDR1 MNHEY, CDR2 SVGEGT. V lost 2 bases, J lost 2 bases, and 8 bases lay in between. The CDR3 bases are TGTGCCAGCAGTTACCGACAGCCCACAGATACGCAGTATTTT. It translates to CASSYRQPTDTQYF.

V usage is TRBV29-1 and J usage is TRBJ2-4; D tentatively fits TRBD1 or TRBD2 (6 bases each). The CDR3 has 12 amino acids. V lost 4 bases, J lost 8 bases, and 12 bases lay in between. Germline CDR1 is SQVTM and CDR2 is ANQGSEA. Written as DNA, the CDR3 is TGCAGCGTTGTGGAGGGGGTGGACATTCAGTACTTC. Translation: CSVVEGVDIQYF.

The chain employs TRBV6-6 and TRBJ1-1; D is uncertain. Germline lookup yields CDR1 MNHNY and CDR2 SVGAGI (reference sequence). The CDR3 spans 13 residues. V shed 0 bases and J shed 7 bases, with 9 bases lying between them. The chain's CDR3 is CASSYSNKVEAFF. The CDR3 DNA is TGTGCCAGCAGTTACTCGAATAAAGTTGAAGCTTTCTTT.

This clonotype was counted a few times. The chain has TRBV19 and TRBJ1-5; TRBD1 matches at 8 bases. Germline CDR1 and CDR2: LNHDA and SQIVND (reference sequence). This CDR3 has 13 amino acids. After removal of 5 bases from V and 6 bases from J, the junction contained 3 bases not matched to a gene. In nucleotides, the CDR3 is TGTGCCAGTAGTGACAGGGGTTCTCAGCCCCAGCATTTT. Its protein is CASSDRGSQPQHF. Supplemented by reference TRBV19 and TRBJ1-5, the full variable domain reads DGGITQSPKYLFRKEGQNVTLSCEQNLNHDAMYWYRQDPGQGLRLIYYSQIVNDFQKGDIAEGYSVSREKKESFPLTVTSAQKNPTAFYLCASSDRGSQPQHFGDGTRLSIL.